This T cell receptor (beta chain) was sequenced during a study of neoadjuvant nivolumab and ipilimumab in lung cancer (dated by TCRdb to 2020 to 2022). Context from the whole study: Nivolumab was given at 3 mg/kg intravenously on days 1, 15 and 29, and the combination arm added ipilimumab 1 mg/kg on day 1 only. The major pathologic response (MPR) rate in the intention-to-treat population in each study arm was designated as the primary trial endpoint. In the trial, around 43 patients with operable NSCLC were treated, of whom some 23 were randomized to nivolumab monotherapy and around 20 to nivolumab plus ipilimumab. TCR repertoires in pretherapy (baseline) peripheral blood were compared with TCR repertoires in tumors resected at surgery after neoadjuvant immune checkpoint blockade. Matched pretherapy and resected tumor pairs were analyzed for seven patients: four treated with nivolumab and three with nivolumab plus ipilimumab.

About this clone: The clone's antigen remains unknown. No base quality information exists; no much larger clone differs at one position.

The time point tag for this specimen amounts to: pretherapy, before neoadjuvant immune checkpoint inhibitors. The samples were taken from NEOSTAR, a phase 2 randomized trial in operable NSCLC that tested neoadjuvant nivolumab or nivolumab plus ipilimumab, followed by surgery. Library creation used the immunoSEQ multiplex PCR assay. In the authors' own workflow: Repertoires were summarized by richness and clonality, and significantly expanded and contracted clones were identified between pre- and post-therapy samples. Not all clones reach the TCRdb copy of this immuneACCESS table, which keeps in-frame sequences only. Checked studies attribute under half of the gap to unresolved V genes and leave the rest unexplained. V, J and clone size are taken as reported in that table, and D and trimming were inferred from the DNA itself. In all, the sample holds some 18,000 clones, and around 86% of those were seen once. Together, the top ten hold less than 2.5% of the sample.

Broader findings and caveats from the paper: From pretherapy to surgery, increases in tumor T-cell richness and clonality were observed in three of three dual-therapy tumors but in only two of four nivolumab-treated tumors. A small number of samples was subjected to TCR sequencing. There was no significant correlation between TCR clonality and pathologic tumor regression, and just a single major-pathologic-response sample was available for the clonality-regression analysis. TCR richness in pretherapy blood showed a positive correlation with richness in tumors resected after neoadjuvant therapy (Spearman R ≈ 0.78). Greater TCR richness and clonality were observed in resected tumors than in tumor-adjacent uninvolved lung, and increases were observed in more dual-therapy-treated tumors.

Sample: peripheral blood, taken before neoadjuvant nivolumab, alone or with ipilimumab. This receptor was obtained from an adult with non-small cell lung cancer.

At the DNA level, the sequence is TGTGCCACCAGCAGAGGGGGCAGGGGCCAAGAGACCCAGTACTTC. Its coded protein is CATSRGGRGQETQYF. Rearrangement joined TRBV15 to TRBJ2-5, with TRBD1 as a weak D call on 6 bases. Trimming takes 1 base from V and 1 base from J, and the germline ends sit 10 bases apart. The CDR3 contains 15 residues, cysteine and phenylalanine counted. CDR3 DNA is the only sequence kept; it has 45 bases, read in frame from the first base. Based on the germline V gene (reference sequence), the CDR1 and CDR2 sequences are LNHNV and YYDKDF.